A single sample is the source of the 10 T cell receptor beta chains below, sequenced in a study of human T cells and chemical hapten exposure. Time point reported: patch test 1, 2 weeks after DPC sensitization. Treatment defined: therapeutic diphenylcyclopropenone sensitization with weekly scalp DPC. TCRdb recomputed calls from the RACE reads with MiXCR, one row per CDR3 protein. This sample has 370,000 or so distinct CDR3 sequences; about 4.4% occur once, and the top ten carry approximately 2.3%. The sequences come from whole blood, collected in connection with sensitization to the hapten diphenylcyclopropenone (DPC). The source of these receptors is a woman aged 45-60 years with alopecia areata. Some clones in this sample may be carry-over from other donors' samples.

This clonotype occurred many times. The V and J genes are TRBV7-8 and TRBJ2-3; D may correspond to TRBD1 or TRBD2 (5 bases each). There are 13 residues in the CDR3. Germline V gives CDR1 SGHVS, CDR2 FQNEAQ. V was shortened by 4 bases and J by 1 base, with 6 bases between the two germline ends. As DNA, the CDR3 is TGTGCCAGCAGCTGGGGACGCACAGATACGCAGTATTTT. Its protein is CASSWGRTDTQYF.

This clonotype was seen a handful of times. J is TRBJ2-7 and V is TRBV20-1; D ambiguous. The V gene's germline CDR1 is DFQATT and CDR2 SNEGSKA (reference sequence). CDR3 size: 11 residues. The V gene lost 4 bases and the J gene lost 3 bases, with 7 bases spanning the gap. The CDR3 protein is CSATLRYEQYF. The CDR3 DNA follows: TGCAGTGCTACGCTTCGCTACGAGCAGTACTTC.

The chain couples TRBV28 to TRBJ2-5; TRBD2 agrees at 9 bases. The germline V gene encodes CDR1 MDHEN and CDR2 SYDVKM. There are 15 residues in the CDR3. V shed 2 bases and J 5 bases; nucleotides not matched to a gene: 6. The CDR3 spells CASSLRLAGRETQYF. DNA for the CDR3: TGTGCCAGCAGTTTACGGCTAGCGGGAAGGGAGACCCAGTACTTC.

This clonotype was detected ten times or more. The CDR3 DNA sequence: TGCGCCAGCAGCGAAGACGGGGCCCACACAGATACGCAGTATTTT. This sequence encodes CASSEDGAHTDTQYF. The genes are TRBV5-1 and TRBJ2-3; D assignment may be TRBD1 or TRBD2 (5 bases each). This CDR3 contains 15 residues. Germline assignment: CDR1 SGHRS and CDR2 YFSETQ. V dropped 4 bases and J dropped 2 bases, with 14 bases sitting between them.

This clonotype appeared many times. The chain joins TRBV11-2 to TRBJ2-3; possible D gene TRBD2, 6 bases. The CDR3 has 15 residues. Trimming took off 5 bases at V and 5 bases at J, with 17 bases between the two ends. Germline V gene lookup returns CDR1 SGHAT and CDR2 FQNNGV. The DNA of the CDR3 is TGTGCCAGCAGCCCCCCGGGGACTCCTATAGATACGCAGTATTTT. It translates to CASSPPGTPIDTQYF.

This clonotype was observed many times. In nucleotides, the CDR3 is TGTGCCAGCAGTCATTGGAACAGGTCCTCTGGGGCCAACGTCCTGACTTTC. This encodes CASSHWNRSSGANVLTF. The chain couples TRBV11-2 to TRBJ2-6; D possibly corresponds to TRBD1 (5 bases). The V end lost 6 bases, the J end lost 0 bases, and 15 bases lay between the germline ends. CDR3 size: 17 residues. Germline assignment: CDR1 SGHAT and CDR2 FQNNGV.

This clonotype was detected a few times. The rearrangement uses TRBV7-2 and TRBJ2-1; tentative D call: TRBD2 (5 bases). This CDR3 has 16 amino acids. Germline CDR1 is SGHTA and CDR2 is FQGNSA. V was trimmed by 2 bases and J by 4 bases, leaving 15 bases between them. This CDR3 reads CASSLSLAEPYNEQFF. CDR3 bases: TGTGCCAGCAGCTTAAGTCTAGCTGAGCCTTACAATGAGCAGTTCTTC.

This clonotype came up many times. The chain uses TRBV27 and TRBJ2-7, with D tentatively TRBD2 (6 bases). V shed 2 bases and J shed 4 bases, with 15 bases lying between them. The CDR3 runs 15 residues. The V gene's germline CDR1 is MNHEY and CDR2 SMNVEV (reference sequence). The CDR3 is CASSLGPGRSYEQYF. For the CDR3, the DNA is TGTGCCAGCAGTTTAGGGCCAGGGAGGTCATACGAGCAGTACTTC.

The V and J genes are TRBV29-1 and TRBJ2-3; 8 bases match TRBD2. Germline trimming cut 5 bases from V and 4 bases from J; bases unmatched to any gene: 5. The CDR3 is made up of 13 amino acids. The V gene's germline CDR1 is SQVTM and CDR2 ANQGSEA. The CDR3 coding sequence is TGCAGCGTTCCGGGACTAGTGTCAGATACGCAGTATTTT. This gives the protein CSVPGLVSDTQYF.

This clonotype was detected only a few times. The rearrangement uses TRBV6-1 and TRBJ1-5; D is unclear. The CDR3 is made up of 14 amino acids. Trimming removed 0 bases from V and 0 bases from J, with 3 bases in between. Germline V gene lookup returns CDR1 MNHNS and CDR2 SASEGT. DNA for the CDR3: TGTGCCAGCAGTGAAGCGGATAGCAATCAGCCCCAGCATTTT. This gives the protein CASSEADSNQPQHF.